The T cell receptor (beta chain) described here comes from a study of regulatory T cells in long-lasting Graves disease. This clonotype was seen many times. Specified time point: newly diagnosed GD, antithyroid drugs for less than 3 months. Preparation of the TCR library used RNA extracted from PBMCs. CDR3 length: 18 amino acids. Per the germline V gene, CDR1 is SGHAT and CDR2 is FQNNGV. Trimming left V 0 bases short and J 3 bases short, with 19 bases between. Combining iRepertoire HTBI primers with Arm-PCR of CDR3 regions, the authors built TCR beta libraries. TCRdb processed the multiplex PCR reads anew with MiXCR; each CDR3 protein has one entry. There are some 400,000 distinct CDR3 sequences in the sample; about 15% occur only once, and 16% lies in the top ten. The sample also formed part of further work on T cells in Graves' hyperthyroidism and ophthalmopathy. As reported in that work: First-round RT-PCR targeting the TCR CDR3 was performed with the HTBI primer set. Ophthalmopathy was model-predicted a median roughly 6.3 months pre-onset.

The sample here was peripheral blood mononuclear cells (PBMCs), taken at new diagnosis, from a patient treated with antithyroid drugs. This TCR was recovered from a woman aged 25 to 45 with Graves disease. The rearrangement joins TRBV11-2 to TRBJ2-3, with D possibly TRBD1 on 6 matching bases. This CDR3 reads CASSLDGQWDPATDTQYF. The CDR3 bases are TGTGCCAGCAGCTTAGATGGACAGTGGGATCCGGCGACAGATACGCAGTATTTT.